This record looks at one T cell receptor beta chain sequence and its context. Antigen unknown. Before the COVID-19 pandemic, during about 2011-2019, CD4+ T cells were taken from unexposed donors. After about 10 days of culture, CD4+ T cells were isolated. As cell numbers allowed, unexposed-donor CD4+ T cells faced SARS-CoV-2 S/N and four cold-coronavirus spikes. Cultures held under 2.5 million PBMCs per well with around 10 IU/ml IL-2. This CDR3 is built from 16 residues. Trimming took 5 bases from V and 8 from J; bases not matched to a gene: 12. CDR1 is LNHDA, CDR2 SQIVND, per germline (reference sequence). Profiling relied on immunoSEQ multiplex PCR, and the TCRdb table lists in-frame clones only, not all of them. The sample contains about 23,000 clones, 76% of which appear only once. This record comes from a study of CD4 T cells in relation to SARS-CoV-2 and coronaviruses. For the study at large: TCR beta CDR3s were sequenced after roughly 10-day antigen culture of PBMCs.

Study-level results: Monoreactive clones expanded significantly more to SARS-CoV-2 than crossreactive clones did.

Sequenced: CD4+ T cells from PBMCs, cultured in vitro. The TCR comes from a human donor in good health. The rearrangement joins TRBV19 to TRBJ1-3; TRBD1 matches at 10 bases. The CDR3 here is CASSFPRQGAMDTIYF. CDR3 bases: TGTGCCAGTAGTTTCCCACGACAGGGGGCTATGGACACCATATATTTT.